A single T cell receptor beta chain is shown here with its context. The antigen remains undetermined. This sample is drawn from a study of cytomegalovirus exposure and HLA in healthy donors. The germline V gene has CDR1 ENHRY and CDR2 SYGVKD. V shed 3 bases and J 8 bases; nucleotides not matched to a gene: 8. The length of the CDR3 is 16 residues. Primers: 60 Vbeta forward and 13 Jbeta reverse. Original data processing: Counted up in a later analysis, unique TCR beta chains came to 60 million to 95 million, with 9.5 million to 13 million shared. The assay was immunoSEQ multiplex PCR, and TCRdb's table has in-frame clones only and misses some. For V, J and clone size, that table is used; D and trimming come from the DNA. The profile shows more than 70,000 clones, approximately 63% of them singletons. Study-wide results and caveats: As a later analysis showed, several of the most significant clusters appeared to be linked to common viral pathogens.

This clonotype was obtained from a woman aged 45-65 years in good health and CMV-seropositive. This chain links TRBV10-3 with TRBJ2-1; TRBD2 matches at 12 bases. The sample consisted of PBMCs. In DNA form, the CDR3 reads TGTGCCATCAGTGAAGTACTAGCGGGAGGCAGGTATGAGCAGTTCTTC. Its protein is CAISEVLAGGRYEQFF.